This T cell receptor (beta chain) was profiled in a study of blood T cell repertoires in COVID-19. Across the whole study: Samples of COVID-19 (acute and convalescent) were obtained from the United States, Italy and Spain. PBMCs, B-cell-depleted T cells, or T cells were the source of the cDNA or gDNA that made up the material.

The CDR3 runs to 14 residues. Trimming cost V 5 bases and J 4 bases; bases outside gene matches: 5. CDR1 and CDR2 from the germline V gene are KGHSH and LQKENI. In the original workflow: Amplification with reference gene primers provided the estimates of nucleated cell counts. This table comes from immunoSEQ multiplex PCR, and its TCRdb copy is limited to in-frame clones, with some not included. The V and J calls and clone size were taken over from that table, and D and trimming were inferred from the DNA. Here the sample spans approximately 77,000 clones, around 77% being singletons. This receptor was taken from a man in his sixties or seventies with active or convalescent COVID-19. Sequenced sample: peripheral blood. The chain couples TRBV18 to TRBJ2-7; TRBD1 matches 10 bases. The CDR3 nucleotides read TGTGCCAGCTCAGACGACAGGGGGCCGTACGAGCAGTACTTC. Translation: CASSDDRGPYEQYF. The full variable domain, its missing parts supplied by reference TRBV18 and TRBJ2-7, is NAGVMQNPRHLVRRRGQEARLRCSPMKGHSHVYWYRQLPEEGLKFMVYLQKENIIDESGMPKERFSAEFPKEGPSILRIQQVVRGDSAAYFCASSDDRGPYEQYFGPGTRLTVT.